In its sample, the clone carrying this T cell receptor beta chain was seen many times. Germline loops: CDR1 LGHDT, CDR2 YNNKEL (reference sequence). The CDR3 sequence is 15 residues long. Trimming pared 4 bases from V and 0 bases from J, leaving 9 bases between. This specimen belongs to a study of patients and donors after allogeneic stem cell transplantation. TCRdb reprocessed the RT-PCR reads via MiXCR and lists one record per CDR3 protein. This repertoire shows fewer than 95,000 distinct CDR3 sequences, approximately 5% found once; its top ten account for less than 3%. This clonotype originated in a human donor who was either an allogeneic HSCT recipient or a stem cell or donor lymphocyte infusion donor (not recorded which). It is not recorded whose cells these are; they may come from a transplant donor. This chain joins TRBV3-1 and TRBJ2-2; tentatively, D is TRBD2 (6 bases). Sequences were obtained from blood, either unsorted or a sorted T cell fraction (not recorded which). Here the CDR3 reads CASSLPSANTGELFF. The CDR3 region has the DNA TGTGCCAGCAGCCTACCTAGCGCGAACACCGGGGAGCTGTTTTTT.